What follows are 24 T cell receptor beta chains derived from one specimen sequenced in a study of vaccination effects on CD4 cells after COVID-19. Method: immunoSEQ multiplex PCR; TCRdb's copy keeps in-frame clones and lacks some. The repertoire includes 66,000 or so clones, around 80% of them detected once, and more than 2% sits in the top ten. Antigens for these TCRs are unknown. Isolating CD4+ T cells followed around nine days of culture. The participants, recipients of two vaccine doses, got either BNT162b2 or mRNA-1273. This material consisted of CD4+ T cells from PBMCs cultured without peptide, taken after COVID-19 vaccination. These receptors were obtained from a human donor who received a COVID-19 vaccine.

The table lists this clone with a count of one. The genes are TRBV5-1 and TRBJ2-5; 10 nucleotides line up with TRBD2. After removal of 1 base from V and 5 bases from J, the junction contained 5 bases not matched to a gene. CDR1 and CDR2 from the germline V gene are SGHRS and YFSETQ. The CDR3 contains 15 residues. The CDR3 region has the DNA TGCGCCAGCAGCTTGACTAGCGGGGAAGGTGAGACCCAGTACTTC. This gives the protein CASSLTSGEGETQYF.

This rearrangement joins TRBV21-1 to TRBJ2-5. TRBV21-1 represents a pseudogene. The CDR3 sequence is 16 residues long. The CDR3 DNA reads TGTGCCAGCAGCCCCTTCGCTGTTAGGGTACAAGAGACCCAGTACTTC. This codes for CASSPFAVRVQETQYF.

The CDR3: CASSRGHTGELFF. As DNA, the CDR3 is TGCGCCAGCAGCCGGGGGCACACCGGGGAGCTGTTTTTT. The V call is TRBV5-1, the J call TRBJ2-2; the D call may be TRBD1 or TRBD2 (6 bases each). Looked up from germline, CDR1 is SGHRS and CDR2 is YFSETQ. The CDR3 runs to 13 residues. The V end lost 4 bases, the J end lost 3 bases, and 7 bases lay between the germline ends.

The chain has TRBV7-9 and TRBJ1-4; TRBD1 is a possible D gene (5 bases). The CDR3 is 16 residues long. V was shortened by 2 bases and J by 4 bases, with 14 bases between the two germline ends. In germline, CDR1 is SEHNR, CDR2 FQNEAQ (reference sequence). CDR3 in amino acids: CASSLLLSGYNEKLFF. In DNA form, the CDR3 reads TGTGCCAGCAGCTTATTACTCTCAGGGTATAATGAAAAACTGTTTTTT.

V is TRBV5-1 and J is TRBJ1-6, with D perhaps TRBD1 (6 bases). Germline CDR1 and CDR2: SGHRS and YFSETQ. Between the trimmed V and J ends, which lost 7 bases and 2 bases, there was a span of 13 bases. The CDR3 contains 15 residues. This CDR3 reads CASSDSAAYNSPLHF. CDR3 nucleotides: TGCGCCAGCTCGGACAGCGCAGCCTATAATTCACCCCTCCACTTT.

The chain uses TRBV2 and TRBJ2-7; the match to TRBD2 covers 9 bases. Per germline, CDR1 SNHLY and CDR2 FYNNEI. The CDR3 loop spans 15 amino acids. With V trimmed by 3 bases and J by 3 bases, 6 bases remained unmatched. The CDR3 protein is CASSDPAGGFYEQYV. As DNA, the CDR3 is TGTGCCAGCAGTGACCCAGCGGGGGGTTTCTACGAGCAGTACGTC.

Here the CDR3 reads CASSRADGSYEQYV. The CDR3 DNA is TGCGCCAGCAGCCGGGCGGACGGGTCCTACGAGCAGTACGTC. The chain recombines TRBV4-1 with TRBJ2-7; D ambiguous. The germline gives CDR1 MGHRA, CDR2 YSYEKL. Trimming took 4 bases from V and 1 from J, leaving 11 bases between them. The CDR3 totals 14 residues.

The chain joins TRBV7-2 to TRBJ1-4; unclear D gene. In germline, CDR1 is SGHTA, CDR2 FQGNSA. This CDR3 contains 16 residues. V dropped 1 base and J dropped 0 bases, with 9 bases sitting between them. For the CDR3, the DNA is TGTGCCAGCAGCTTAGAGGGTCAGACAACTAATGAAAAACTGTTTTTT. This gives the protein CASSLEGQTTNEKLFF.

This clone has just one count. The chain uses TRBV3-1 (or the pseudogene TRBV3-2) and TRBJ1-3, with D hard to call. Trimming took 0 bases from V and 0 from J, leaving 9 bases between them. CDR3 length equals 16 residues. The germline CDR1 and CDR2 sequences are LGHDT and YNNKEL (reference sequence). In DNA, the CDR3 is TGTGCCAGCAGCCAAGATATGGGGAGCTCTGGAAACACCATATATTTT. It codes for CASSQDMGSSGNTIYF.

This sequence joins TRBV19 and TRBJ1-1; 7 positions match TRBD1. CDR1 is LNHDA and CDR2 is SQIVND in the germline V gene (reference sequence). The CDR3 consists of 14 residues. Germline trimming cut 6 bases from V and 0 bases from J; bases unmatched to any gene: 4. The CDR3 spells CASRTGSVNTEAFF. Here the CDR3 DNA reads TGTGCCAGTAGGACAGGGTCTGTGAACACTGAAGCTTTCTTT.

V and J are TRBV30 and TRBJ1-1; D ambiguous. CDR3 size: 19 residues. Germline CDR1 GTSNPN, CDR2 SVGIG (reference sequence). Trimming shortened V by 0 bases and J by 4 bases, and 27 bases separated the two germline ends. The DNA of the CDR3 is TGTGCCTGGAGTGTATGGCATGGCGATTTGACCACATCGGGCACTGAAGCTTTCTTT. Translation gives CAWSVWHGDLTTSGTEAFF.

V and J are TRBV11-2 and TRBJ1-1; a possible D gene is TRBD1 (5 bases). Germline CDR1 is SGHAT and CDR2 is FQNNGV. The CDR3 sequence is 15 residues long. V shed 5 bases and J shed 3 bases, with 16 bases lying between them. The CDR3 sequence: CASSGGPGRHTEAFF. CDR3 nucleotide sequence: TGTGCCAGCAGCGGAGGCCCAGGGAGGCACACTGAAGCTTTCTTT.

This clone was found a few times. The CDR3 DNA reads TGCGCCAGCAGTGAGAATCCGCTTTATGGCTACACCTTC. It codes for CASSENPLYGYTF. This rearrangement joins TRBV10-1 to TRBJ1-2; D gene ambiguous. The V gene lost 2 bases and the J gene lost 5 bases, with 9 bases spanning the gap. Germline V CDR1 and CDR2: WNHNN, SYGVQD (reference sequence). The CDR3 spans 13 residues.

The V call is TRBV5-1, the J call TRBJ2-5; D is undetermined. CDR1 SGHRS and CDR2 YFSETQ come from the germline V gene. V lost 4 bases to trimming and J lost 1 base, with 11 bases between them. The CDR3 is made up of 14 amino acids. The CDR3 coding sequence is TGCGCCAGCAGCCCCCTTAGTGCCCAAGAGACCCAGTACTTC. This gives the protein CASSPLSAQETQYF.

The chain recombines TRBV5-8 with TRBJ2-1, with 9 bases matching TRBD2. This CDR3 region has 15 residues. Per the germline V gene, CDR1 is SGHTS and CDR2 is YDEGEE. The V segment lost 0 bases and the J segment 8 bases; nucleotides outside the gene matches: 6. The CDR3: CASSLEAGGGYEQFF. The CDR3 nucleotides are TGTGCCAGCAGCTTGGAGGCGGGAGGGGGCTATGAGCAGTTCTTC. Complete variable domain (other parts from reference TRBV5-8 and TRBJ2-1): EAGVTQSPTHLIKTRGQQATLRCSPISGHTSVYWYQQALGLGLQFLLWYDEGEERNRGNFPPRFSGRQFPNYSSELNVNALELEDSALYLCASSLEAGGGYEQFFGPGTRLTVL.

The chain is built from TRBV12-5 and TRBJ1-6; the D is unclear. The germline V gene encodes CDR1 LGHNT and CDR2 FRNRAP. The length of the CDR3 is 20 residues. With 0 bases removed from V and 0 bases from J, the gap between germline ends came to 18 bases. CDR3 DNA sequence: TGTGCTAGTGGTTTGGTACTGGGTCAAGTGGGCAGCTCCTATAATTCACCCCTCCACTTT. Protein sequence: CASGLVLGQVGSSYNSPLHF.

The chain links TRBV5-6 to TRBJ2-5, with a weak D call TRBD1 (5 bases). Trimming removed 4 bases at V and 2 bases at J, with 9 bases between. The CDR3 has 13 residues. CDR1 is SGHDT and CDR2 is YYEEEE in the germline V gene. As DNA, the CDR3 is TGTGCCAGCAGCCAGGGCGTTCAAGAGACCCAGTACTTC. This encodes CASSQGVQETQYF.

This CDR3 reads CASSLGRYTEAFF. DNA of the CDR3: TGTGCCAGCAGCCTTGGGCGGTACACTGAAGCTTTCTTT. The chain carries TRBV7-2 and TRBJ1-1, with D unclear. The CDR3 is 13 residues long. Germline-derived CDR1 and CDR2 are SGHTA and FQGNSA. The V gene lost 5 bases and the J gene lost 3 bases, with 10 bases spanning the gap. Looking up the rest from reference TRBV7-2 and TRBJ1-1 gives the full variable domain: GAGVSQSPSNKVTEKGKDVELRCDPISGHTALYWYRQSLGQGLEFLIYFQGNSAPDKSGLPSDRFSAERTGGSVSTLTIQRTQQEDSAVYLCASSLGRYTEAFFGQGTRLTVV.

The genes are TRBV5-1 and TRBJ1-6; TRBD1 aligns across 7 bases. The CDR3 consists of 14 residues. The germline V gene encodes CDR1 SGHRS and CDR2 YFSETQ. V shed 4 bases, J shed 9 bases, and the junction held 7 bases outside the gene matches. DNA of the CDR3: TGCGCCAGCAGCACACAGGGGTGGACTTCACCCCTCCACTTT. Protein sequence: CASSTQGWTSPLHF.

This clone turned up a few times. This chain connects TRBV15 to TRBJ1-6; TRBD1 agrees at 8 bases. This CDR3 has 14 amino acids. Trimming cost V 5 bases and J 9 bases; bases outside gene matches: 6. The V gene's germline CDR1 is LNHNV and CDR2 YYDKDF (reference sequence). CDR3 DNA sequence: TGTGCCACCAGCCAAGACAGGGGTTTTTCACCCCTCCACTTT. Protein sequence: CATSQDRGFSPLHF.

The chain has TRBV3-1 (or the pseudogene TRBV3-2) and TRBJ2-5, with 10 bases aligning to TRBD1. The CDR3 extends over 17 amino acids. Germline V gene sequence: CDR1 LGHDT, CDR2 YNNKEL (reference sequence). The junction had 5 bases not matched to a gene; V was cut back by 1 base and J by 0 bases. CDR3 in DNA: TGTGCCAGCAGCCAAGGACCGGGACAGGGGCACCAAGAGACCCAGTACTTC. Translating it yields CASSQGPGQGHQETQYF.

The chain combines TRBV6-5 with TRBJ1-1; TRBD1 might be the D (6 bases). The germline V gene has CDR1 MNHEY and CDR2 SVGAGI. Trimming shortened V by 6 bases and J by 5 bases, and 19 bases separated the two germline ends. The CDR3 is 15 amino acids. CDR3: CASSLQIQGRTEAFF. The CDR3 coding sequence is TGTGCCAGCAGCTTACAAATCCAGGGGCGGACTGAAGCTTTCTTT.

Concerning this clone: In the same sample, other DNA sequences code for this CDR3. The chain links TRBV2 to TRBJ1-2; 9 bases line up with TRBD1. CDR3 length equals 13 residues. CDR1 is SNHLY, CDR2 FYNNEI, per germline. Losses at the gene ends were 8 bases for V and 5 bases for J; bases not matched to a gene: 6. The CDR3 coding sequence is TGTGCCAGCCGGACAGGGGCCGGTTATGGCTACACCTTC. This sequence encodes CASRTGAGYGYTF.

The sample holds one count of this clone. This chain's CDR3 is CASSEATGTGGYGEQFF. The CDR3 bases are TGTGCCAGCAGTGAAGCGACTGGGACAGGGGGCTATGGTGAGCAGTTCTTC. This chain uses TRBV6-1 with TRBJ2-1, with 12 nucleotides matching TRBD1. With 0 bases clipped from V and 9 bases from J, the junction kept 9 bases outside the gene matches. Germline CDR1 MNHNS, CDR2 SASEGT. The CDR3 consists of 17 residues.